The 4 T cell receptor beta chains listed next were all sequenced from one sample in a study of control samples from healthy donors and cancer patients. Sequencing used immunoSEQ multiplex PCR; TCRdb keeps in-frame clones, though not all of them. This sample yields roughly 150,000 clones, of which around nine tenths are seen a single time; roughly 1.7% belongs to the top ten. Input material: blood. These receptors all come from a man in his late teens or twenties in good health.

The J gene is TRBJ2-4, the V gene TRBV29-1; D could derive from TRBD1 or TRBD2 (5 bases each). Germline V gene sequence: CDR1 SQVTM, CDR2 ANQGSEA. V shed 4 bases and J shed 2 bases, with 12 bases lying between them. CDR3 size: 14 residues. CDR3 sequence (DNA): TGCAGCGTTGTCGAGGGGTCGTCCAAAAACATTCAGTACTTC. Amino acids: CSVVEGSSKNIQYF.

The gene calls are TRBV11-1 and TRBJ1-3; D not resolved. Per germline, CDR1 SGHAT and CDR2 FQDESV (reference sequence). The CDR3 loop spans 15 amino acids. V was clipped by 5 bases and J by 2 bases, with 13 bases between them. The CDR3 DNA reads TGTGCCAGCAGCCCTTCCGGCGGGACTGGAAACACCATATATTTT. This encodes CASSPSGGTGNTIYF.

CDR3: CASSSGQRDSNQPQHF. In DNA, the CDR3 is TGTGCCAGCTCATCCGGACAGAGGGATAGCAATCAGCCCCAGCATTTT. The gene calls are TRBV18 and TRBJ1-5; tentative D call: TRBD1 (6 bases). V lost 5 bases and J lost 0, with 14 bases in between. The CDR3 length is 16 residues. Germline lookup yields CDR1 KGHSH and CDR2 LQKENI.

The J gene is TRBJ1-2, the V gene TRBV11-2; D uncertain. This CDR3 spans 14 amino acids. Trimming stripped 2 bases from V and 8 bases from J, with 15 bases between. The germline gives CDR1 SGHAT, CDR2 FQNNGV. This chain's CDR3 is CASSLSAAQEGYTF. The CDR3 nucleotides are TGTGCCAGCAGCTTATCGGCGGCTCAGGAAGGCTACACCTTC.